This T cell receptor beta chain came from a study of blood T cell repertoires in COVID-19. Study-level information: The samples span acute and convalescent COVID-19 from the United States, Italy and Spain.

This CDR3 region has 13 residues. With V trimmed by 5 bases and J by 7 bases, 5 bases remained unmatched. Per the authors' pipeline: The authors estimated nucleated cell counts from reference gene primer amplification. The data were produced by immunoSEQ multiplex PCR, yet TCRdb's version contains in-frame clones alone and is incomplete. Clonal size and the V and J genes are those of that table, whereas D and trimming came from the DNA. Seen here are over 95,000 clones, 84% observed once, and the top ten hold less than 2%. Sequences were obtained from peripheral blood. The V and J genes are TRBV12-3 or TRBV12-4 and TRBJ2-3, with 8 bases matching TRBD2. The clonotype was recovered from a man aged 70 or older with active or convalescent COVID-19. The CDR3 region is CASSRGGENTQYF. Here the CDR3 DNA reads TGTGCCAGCAGTCGGGGGGGCGAGAATACGCAGTATTTT.